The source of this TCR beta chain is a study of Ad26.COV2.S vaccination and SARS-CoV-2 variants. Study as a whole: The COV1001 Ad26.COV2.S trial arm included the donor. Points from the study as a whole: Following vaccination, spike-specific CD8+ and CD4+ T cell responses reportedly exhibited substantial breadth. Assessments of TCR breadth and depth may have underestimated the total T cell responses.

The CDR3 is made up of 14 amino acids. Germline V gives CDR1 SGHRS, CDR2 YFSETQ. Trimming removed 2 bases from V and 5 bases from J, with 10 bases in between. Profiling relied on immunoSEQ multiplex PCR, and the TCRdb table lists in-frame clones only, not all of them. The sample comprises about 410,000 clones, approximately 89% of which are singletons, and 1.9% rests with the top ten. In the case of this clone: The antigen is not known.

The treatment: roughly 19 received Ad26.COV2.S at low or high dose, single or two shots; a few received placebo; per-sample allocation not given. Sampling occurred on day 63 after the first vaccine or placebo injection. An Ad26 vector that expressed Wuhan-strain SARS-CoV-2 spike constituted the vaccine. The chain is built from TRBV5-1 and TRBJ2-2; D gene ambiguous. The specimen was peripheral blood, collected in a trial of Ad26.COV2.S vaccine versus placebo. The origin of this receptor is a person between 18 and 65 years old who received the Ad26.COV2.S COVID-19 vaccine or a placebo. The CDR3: CASSLYAGTGELFF. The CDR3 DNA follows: TGCGCCAGCAGCTTATACGCCGGGACCGGGGAGCTGTTTTTT.